The next 11 T cell receptor beta chains were all read from a single sample in a study of cytomegalovirus exposure and HLA in healthy donors (dated 2017 in TCRdb). Libraries were made using the immunoSEQ multiplex PCR assay. The multiplex PCR relied on a mix of 60 forward primers for TCR Vbeta segments and 13 reverse primers for TCR Jbeta segments. TCRdb limited this immuneACCESS table to in-frame rearrangements with V and J called. A share of clones is missing; checked studies link under half to unresolved V genes, and the rest is unexplained. Across this sample there are roughly 130,000 clones, with roughly 77% seen only once. About 5.3% of the sample lies in the top ten. The specimen sequenced was PBMCs. All receptors derive from a young man in good health and CMV-seronegative.

The chain joins TRBV7-6 to TRBJ1-1; the D gene is possibly TRBD1 (5 bases). This CDR3 has 13 residues. Germline V gene lookup returns CDR1 SGHVS and CDR2 FNYEAQ. V was shortened by 7 bases and J by 4 bases, with 13 bases between the two germline ends. CDR3 region: CASKGLTATEAFF. The CDR3 DNA reads TGTGCCAGCAAGGGACTGACAGCCACTGAAGCTTTCTTT.

This chain links TRBV6-5 with TRBJ1-1; D is unresolved. Germline assignment: CDR1 MNHEY and CDR2 SVGAGI. This CDR3 region has 15 residues. Trimming removed 6 bases at V and 4 bases at J, with 18 bases between. In nucleotides, the CDR3 is TGTGCCAGCAGGTCCCTCCCGGTAGGAGGCACTGAAGCTTTCTTT. Amino acids: CASRSLPVGGTEAFF.

The V call is TRBV5-1, the J call TRBJ1-4; 10 positions match TRBD1. V shed 4 bases and J 6 bases; nucleotides not matched to a gene: 12. This CDR3 spans 17 amino acids. Germline values: CDR1 SGHRS, CDR2 YFSETQ. CDR3 coding DNA: TGCGCCAGCAGCCCCCGACAGGGGGCTGGTTCGGATGAAAAACTGTTTTTT. Protein: CASSPRQGAGSDEKLFF.

The V gene is TRBV6-5, the J gene TRBJ2-1; 10 positions match TRBD2. The CDR3 contains 14 residues. V lost 7 bases and J lost 5; bases outside the gene matches: 5. The germline CDR1 and CDR2 sequences are MNHEY and SVGAGI. CDR3 sequence (DNA): TGTGCCAGCACCTCTAGCGGGGGCAACAATGAGCAGTTCTTC. Translated: CASTSSGGNNEQFF.

The genes are TRBV2 and TRBJ2-5, with D possibly matching TRBD2 (5 bases). The ends were cut back, 2 bases at V and 5 bases at J, with 12 bases in the middle. CDR1 is SNHLY and CDR2 is FYNNEI in the germline V gene. The CDR3 covers 14 residues. The CDR3 protein is CASSEQGRGETQYF. Written as DNA, the CDR3 is TGTGCCAGCAGTGAACAAGGGCGCGGGGAGACCCAGTACTTC.

This clone was detected only once. The rearrangement uses TRBV10-3 and TRBJ2-6; 8 nucleotides match TRBD1. Trimming took 6 bases from V and 7 from J; bases not matched to a gene: 5. CDR3 size: 14 residues. CDR1 ENHRY and CDR2 SYGVKD come from the germline V gene. CDR3 in DNA: TGTGCCATCAGCGAGGACAGGGATGCCAACGTCCTGACTTTC. Translated, it gives CAISEDRDANVLTF.

The CDR3 DNA reads as TGTGCCAGCACCTCCTACCAGGGGCGCTACGAGCAGTACTTC. Amino acid sequence: CASTSYQGRYEQYF. This sequence joins TRBV6-5 and TRBJ2-7; the D gene is possibly TRBD1 (6 bases). Germline CDR1 is MNHEY and CDR2 is SVGAGI. This CDR3 comprises 14 residues. V was cut by 7 bases and J by 3 bases, with 16 bases left in between.

The genes are TRBV6-5 and TRBJ2-3; possible D gene TRBD2, 6 bases. V dropped 6 bases and J dropped 2 bases, with 15 bases sitting between them. CDR1 is MNHEY and CDR2 is SVGAGI in the germline V gene. The CDR3 runs 15 residues. The CDR3 sequence is CASRLRAGSTDTQYF. Written as DNA, the CDR3 is TGTGCCAGCAGGCTCAGGGCGGGGTCCACAGATACGCAGTATTTT.

Notes on this clone: Other nucleotide sequences from this sample produce the same CDR3. J is TRBJ1-2 and V is TRBV7-2; 7 bases agree with TRBD1. CDR1 SGHTA and CDR2 FQGNSA come from the germline V gene. The ends lost 3 bases at V and 6 bases at J; junction bases unmatched: 4. The CDR3 loop spans 13 amino acids. The CDR3 DNA is TGTGCCAGCAGCTTGAGACAGGGTGATGGCTACACCTTC. Translation: CASSLRQGDGYTF. Complete variable domain (other parts from reference TRBV7-2 and TRBJ1-2): GAGVSQSPSNKVTEKGKDVELRCDPISGHTALYWYRQSLGQGLEFLIYFQGNSAPDKSGLPSDRFSAERTGGSVSTLTIQRTQQEDSAVYLCASSLRQGDGYTFGSGTRLTVV.

J is TRBJ2-7 and V is TRBV4-3, with 11 bases lining up with TRBD1. V was clipped by 4 bases and J by 3 bases; unmatched bases: 8. The CDR3 covers 16 residues. Germline values: CDR1 LGHNA, CDR2 YSLEER. The CDR3 region has the DNA TGCGCCAGCAGCCCATCCCCGGGACAGGGGGACTACGAGCAGTACTTC. It codes for CASSPSPGQGDYEQYF.

V usage is TRBV19 and J usage is TRBJ2-7, with TRBD2 matching over 14 bases. The germline gives CDR1 LNHDA, CDR2 SQIVND (reference sequence). The CDR3 consists of 16 residues. V lost 1 base, J lost 4 bases, and 3 bases stayed unmatched. The CDR3 reads CASSIGLAGGPYEQYF. The CDR3 DNA reads as TGTGCCAGTAGTATAGGACTAGCGGGAGGGCCGTACGAGCAGTACTTC.